The clone carrying this T cell receptor beta chain was seen ten or more times. The antigen is unknown. The observed sequence ends 3 residues before the CDR3 terminus, with the missing tail filled in from the germline J gene. Heparinized whole blood, 5 to 8 ml, came from each donor. This CDR3 is built from 15 residues. The trim removed 4 bases at V and 4 bases at J, leaving 9 bases unmatched. The germline V gene has CDR1 SGHRS and CDR2 YFSETQ. The repertoire was sequenced with immunoSEQ multiplex PCR; TCRdb's copy has only in-frame clones and lacks some. The repertoire has 45,000 to 55,000 clones, none seen only once; the ten largest take 5% to 7%. The sample originates from a study of T cell clonality in common variable immunodeficiency. The study, taken as a whole, reports: Compared with controls, CVID subjects had fewer shared TCRbeta clones.

This clonotype originated in a person aged 18-70 years in good health. Sample: peripheral blood mononuclear cells. The chain couples TRBV5-1 to TRBJ2-5; 8 nucleotides agree with TRBD1. CDR3 DNA, as far as it was read: TGCGCCAGCAGCCTCCAGGGGGCCCCCACAGAGACC. It codes for CASSLQGAPTET. The whole CDR3 sequence reads CASSLQGAPTETQYF.